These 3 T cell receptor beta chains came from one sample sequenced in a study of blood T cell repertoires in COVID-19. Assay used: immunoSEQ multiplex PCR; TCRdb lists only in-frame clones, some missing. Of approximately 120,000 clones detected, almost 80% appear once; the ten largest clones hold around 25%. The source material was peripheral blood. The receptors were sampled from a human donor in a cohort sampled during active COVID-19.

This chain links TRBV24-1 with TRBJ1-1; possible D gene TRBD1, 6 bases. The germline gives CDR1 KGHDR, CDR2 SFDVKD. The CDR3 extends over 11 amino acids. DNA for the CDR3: TGTTTTACAGGGAAAGACACTGAAGCTTTCTTT. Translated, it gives CFTGKDTEAFF.

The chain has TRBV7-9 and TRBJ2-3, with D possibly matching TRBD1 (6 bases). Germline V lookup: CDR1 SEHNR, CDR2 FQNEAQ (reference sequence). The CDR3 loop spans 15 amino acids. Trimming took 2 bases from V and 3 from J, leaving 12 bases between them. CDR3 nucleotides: TGTGCCAGCAGCTTACATCAGGGGATGACAGATACGCAGTATTTT. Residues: CASSLHQGMTDTQYF. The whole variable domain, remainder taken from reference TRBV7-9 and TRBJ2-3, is DTGVSQNPRHKITKRGQNVTFRCDPISEHNRLYWYRQTLGQGPEFLTYFQNEAQLEKSRLLSDRFSAERPKGSFSTLEIQRTEQGDSAMYLCASSLHQGMTDTQYFGPGTRLTVL.

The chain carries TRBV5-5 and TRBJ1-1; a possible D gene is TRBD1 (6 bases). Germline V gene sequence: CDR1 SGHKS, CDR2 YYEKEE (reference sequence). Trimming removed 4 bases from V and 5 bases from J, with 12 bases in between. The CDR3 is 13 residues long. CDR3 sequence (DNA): TGTGCCAGCAGCCCGAGGGGGTGGACTGAAGCTTTCTTT. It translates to CASSPRGWTEAFF.